This TCR beta chain was profiled in a study of blood T cell repertoires in COVID-19. Turning to the study itself: COVID-19 samples, acute and convalescent, were from the United States, Italy and Spain. PBMCs, B-cell-depleted T cells, or T cells were the source of the cDNA or gDNA that made up the material.

Authors' analysis steps: Estimation of nucleated cell counts was performed using reference gene primer amplification. Sequenced by immunoSEQ multiplex PCR; TCRdb stores in-frame clones only, minus some. V and J calls and clone size are as listed in that table; D and trimming were resolved from the DNA. The sample yields 150,000 to 200,000 clones, over 75% seen once. The CDR3 spans 13 residues. Trimming removed 1 base from V and 6 bases from J, with 9 bases in between. Germline CDR1 is LGHDT and CDR2 is YNNKEL (reference sequence). The sample consisted of peripheral blood. The sequence was obtained from a man aged 60-69 years with active or convalescent COVID-19. The chain carries TRBV3-1 (or the pseudogene TRBV3-2) and TRBJ1-2; D uncertain. The CDR3 loop is CASSQGGWDGYTF. The DNA for the CDR3 is TGTGCCAGCAGCCAAGGAGGGTGGGATGGCTACACCTTC.